Listed below are T cell receptor beta chains from one sample, sequenced in a study of T-cell memory formation after mild COVID-19. MiXCR, applied by TCRdb to the 5' RACE reads, yields one record per CDR3 protein. The data hold fewer than 700,000 distinct CDR3 sequences, with approximately 21% observed a single time. Sequenced input: PBMCs or a T cell subset sorted from them (not recorded which). These receptor sequences come from an adult woman who had mild COVID-19 (a few samples of this study predate the infection). Cell type and time point are not known. Each CDR3 is given with its conserved first and last residue. Each record gives: V gene, D gene, clone size, CDR3 length, J gene, CDR3 DNA, CDR3 protein. A D gene is named only where the DNA matches it firmly. Clone sizes are given selectively: once, few, many, or a class where the clone is expanded.

v_call: TRBV7-2
d_call: -
clone_size: -
cdr3_length: 16
j_call: TRBJ2-5
cdr3_nt: TGTGCCAGCAGCCCCCTCCAGGGCTGGGCGCAAGAGACCCAGTACTTC
cdr3_aa: CASSPLQGWAQETQYF

v_call: TRBV2
d_call: -
clone_size: many
cdr3_length: 11
j_call: TRBJ1-1
cdr3_nt: TGTGCCAGCAGGGCTTCGTCTGAAGCTTTCTTT
cdr3_aa: CASRASSEAFF

v_call: TRBV6-5
d_call: -
clone_size: many
cdr3_length: 13
j_call: TRBJ1-2
cdr3_nt: TGTGCCAGCAGTTCCGGGCCCTTCCTGGGCTACACCTTC
cdr3_aa: CASSSGPFLGYTF

v_call: TRBV19
d_call: TRBD2
clone_size: -
cdr3_length: 16
j_call: TRBJ2-7
cdr3_nt: TGTGCCAGTAGTACCTCGCTAGCGGGAGTCTCCTACGAGCAGTACTTC
cdr3_aa: CASSTSLAGVSYEQYF

v_call: TRBV30
d_call: TRBD1
clone_size: -
cdr3_length: 15
j_call: TRBJ1-2
cdr3_nt: TGTGCCTGGAGTGTACCGAACAGGGGCCTTGATGGCTACACCTTC
cdr3_aa: CAWSVPNRGLDGYTF

v_call: TRBV7-9
d_call: TRBD1
clone_size: -
cdr3_length: 12
j_call: TRBJ1-1
cdr3_nt: TGTGCCAGCAGCTACTCGACAGGGATGGCTTTCTTT
cdr3_aa: CASSYSTGMAFF

v_call: TRBV5-1
d_call: TRBD1
clone_size: -
cdr3_length: 15
j_call: TRBJ2-7
cdr3_nt: TGCGCCAGCAGCGCCGATGGACAGGGTTCCTACGAGCAGTACTTC
cdr3_aa: CASSADGQGSYEQYF

v_call: TRBV12-3/TRBV12-4
d_call: TRBD1
clone_size: -
cdr3_length: 14
j_call: TRBJ1-5
cdr3_nt: TGTGCCAGCAATCCGGACAGGCCTAATCAGCCCCAGCATTTT
cdr3_aa: CASNPDRPNQPQHF

v_call: TRBV20-1
d_call: TRBD2
clone_size: -
cdr3_length: 13
j_call: TRBJ2-3
cdr3_nt: TGCAGTGCTAGCGGGAGGGCCTTAGATACGCAGTATTTT
cdr3_aa: CSASGRALDTQYF

v_call: TRBV6-2/TRBV6-3
d_call: -
clone_size: few
cdr3_length: 12
j_call: TRBJ1-1
cdr3_nt: TGTGCCAGCAGTTTATCTGGCAGGGACGCTTTCTTT
cdr3_aa: CASSLSGRDAFF

v_call: TRBV29-1
d_call: TRBD1
clone_size: few
cdr3_length: 11
j_call: TRBJ1-2
cdr3_nt: TGCAGCGTCTCCGACAGGGATGGCTACACCTTC
cdr3_aa: CSVSDRDGYTF

v_call: TRBV2
d_call: -
clone_size: few
cdr3_length: 12
j_call: TRBJ2-3
cdr3_nt: TGTGCCAGCATGGGACTTGCAGATACGCAGTATTTT
cdr3_aa: CASMGLADTQYF

v_call: TRBV5-1
d_call: -
clone_size: few
cdr3_length: 16
j_call: TRBJ1-6
cdr3_nt: TGCGCCAGCAGCTTGGAGGCAATACCCTATAATTCACCCCTCCACTTT
cdr3_aa: CASSLEAIPYNSPLHF

v_call: TRBV9
d_call: TRBD2
clone_size: -
cdr3_length: 16
j_call: TRBJ2-1
cdr3_nt: TGTGCCAGCAGCGGGCAACCGGGACTAGCGTACAATGAGCAGTTCTTC
cdr3_aa: CASSGQPGLAYNEQFF

v_call: TRBV5-6
d_call: -
clone_size: few
cdr3_length: 15
j_call: TRBJ2-3
cdr3_nt: TGTGCCAGCAGCCTCGGCGCGCGACGCACAGATACGCAGTATTTT
cdr3_aa: CASSLGARRTDTQYF

v_call: TRBV6-5
d_call: -
clone_size: few
cdr3_length: 14
j_call: TRBJ2-5
cdr3_nt: TGTGCCAGCAGTTACGCCGGGACTTGGGAGACCCAGTACTTC
cdr3_aa: CASSYAGTWETQYF

v_call: TRBV20-1
d_call: TRBD1
clone_size: few
cdr3_length: 14
j_call: TRBJ2-1
cdr3_nt: TGCAGTGCTAGGGACAGGGTGGGTATAGATGAGCAGTTCTTC
cdr3_aa: CSARDRVGIDEQFF

v_call: TRBV7-2
d_call: -
clone_size: -
cdr3_length: 15
j_call: TRBJ2-2
cdr3_nt: TGTGCCAGCAGCTTAGGATGGGGGTTGACCGGGGAGCTGTTTTTT
cdr3_aa: CASSLGWGLTGELFF

v_call: TRBV14
d_call: TRBD1
clone_size: -
cdr3_length: 15
j_call: TRBJ2-3
cdr3_nt: TGTGCGAGCAGCCAAAACAGGGGGCGCGCAGATACGCAGTATTTT
cdr3_aa: CASSQNRGRADTQYF